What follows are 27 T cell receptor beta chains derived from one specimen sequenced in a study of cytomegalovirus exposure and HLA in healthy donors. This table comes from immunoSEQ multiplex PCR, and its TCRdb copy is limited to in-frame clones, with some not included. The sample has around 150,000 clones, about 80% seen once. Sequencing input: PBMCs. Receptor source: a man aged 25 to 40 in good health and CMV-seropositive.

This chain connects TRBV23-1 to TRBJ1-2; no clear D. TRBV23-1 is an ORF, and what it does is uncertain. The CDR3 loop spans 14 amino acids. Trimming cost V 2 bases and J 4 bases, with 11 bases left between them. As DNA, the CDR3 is TGCGCCAGCAGTCAAATCCCGTGTTTCTATGGCTACACCTTC. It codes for CASSQIPCFYGYTF.

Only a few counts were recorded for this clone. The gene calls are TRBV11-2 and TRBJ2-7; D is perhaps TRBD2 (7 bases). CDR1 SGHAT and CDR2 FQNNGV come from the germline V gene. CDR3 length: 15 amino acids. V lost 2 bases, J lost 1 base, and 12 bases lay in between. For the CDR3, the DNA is TGTGCCAGCAGCTTACGGGGGGCAAAATCCTACGAGCAGTACTTC. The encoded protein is CASSLRGAKSYEQYF.

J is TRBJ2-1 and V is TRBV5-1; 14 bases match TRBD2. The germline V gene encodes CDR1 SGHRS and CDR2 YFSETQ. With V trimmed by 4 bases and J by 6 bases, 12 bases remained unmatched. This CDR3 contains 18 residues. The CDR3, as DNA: TGCGCCAGCAGCCTAGTAACCGGGACTAGCGGGAGTGGCAATGAGCAGTTCTTC. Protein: CASSLVTGTSGSGNEQFF.

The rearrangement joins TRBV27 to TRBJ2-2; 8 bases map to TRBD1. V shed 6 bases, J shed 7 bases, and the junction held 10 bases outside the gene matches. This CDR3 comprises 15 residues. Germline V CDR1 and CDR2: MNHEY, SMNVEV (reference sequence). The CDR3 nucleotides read TGTGCCAGCAGCCCCCGGAGACAGGGGAACGGGGAGCTGTTTTTT. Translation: CASSPRRQGNGELFF.

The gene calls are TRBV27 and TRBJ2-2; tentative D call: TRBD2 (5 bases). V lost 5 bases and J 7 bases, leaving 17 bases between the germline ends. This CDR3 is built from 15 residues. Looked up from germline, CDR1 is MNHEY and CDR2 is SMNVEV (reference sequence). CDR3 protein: CASSPLGEGGGELFF. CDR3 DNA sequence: TGTGCCAGCAGTCCCCTTGGTGAGGGTGGCGGGGAGCTGTTTTTT.

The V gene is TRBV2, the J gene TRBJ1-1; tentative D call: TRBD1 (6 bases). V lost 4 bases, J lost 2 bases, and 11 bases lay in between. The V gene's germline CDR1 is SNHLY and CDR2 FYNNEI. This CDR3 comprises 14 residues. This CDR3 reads CASSGLQGNTEAFF. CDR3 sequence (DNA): TGTGCCAGCAGTGGCCTACAGGGTAACACTGAAGCTTTCTTT.

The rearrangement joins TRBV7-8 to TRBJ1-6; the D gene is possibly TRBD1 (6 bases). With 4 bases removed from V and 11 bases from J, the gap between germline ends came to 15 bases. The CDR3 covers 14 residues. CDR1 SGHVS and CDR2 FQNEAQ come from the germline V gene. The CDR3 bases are TGTGCCAGCAGCTCTCGACAGGCCCCAACACCCCTCCACTTT. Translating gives CASSSRQAPTPLHF.

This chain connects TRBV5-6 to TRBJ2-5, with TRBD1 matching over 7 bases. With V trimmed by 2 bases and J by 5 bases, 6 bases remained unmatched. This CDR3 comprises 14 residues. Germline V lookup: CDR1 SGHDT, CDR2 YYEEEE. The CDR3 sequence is CASSLGGNEETQYF. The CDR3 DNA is TGTGCCAGCAGCTTAGGGGGCAACGAGGAGACCCAGTACTTC.

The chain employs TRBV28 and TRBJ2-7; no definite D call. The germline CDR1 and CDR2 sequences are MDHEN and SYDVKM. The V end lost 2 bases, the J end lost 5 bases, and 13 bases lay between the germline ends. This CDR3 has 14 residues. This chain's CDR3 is CASSLPPRVNEQYF. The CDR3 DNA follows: TGTGCCAGCAGTTTACCGCCCCGGGTGAACGAGCAGTACTTC.

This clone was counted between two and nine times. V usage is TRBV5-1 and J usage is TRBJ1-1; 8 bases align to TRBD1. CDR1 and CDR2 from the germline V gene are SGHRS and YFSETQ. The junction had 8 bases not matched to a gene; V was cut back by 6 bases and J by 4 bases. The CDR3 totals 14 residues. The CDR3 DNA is TGCGCCAGCACGCCGACAGGGGAAGGCACTGAAGCTTTCTTT. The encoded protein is CASTPTGEGTEAFF.

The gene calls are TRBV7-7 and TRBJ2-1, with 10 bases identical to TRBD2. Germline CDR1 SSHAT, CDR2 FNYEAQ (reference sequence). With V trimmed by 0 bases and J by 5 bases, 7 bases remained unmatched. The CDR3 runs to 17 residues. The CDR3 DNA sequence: TGTGCCAGCAGCTTAGCTGGAACTAGCGGGGCTAACAATGAGCAGTTCTTC. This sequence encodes CASSLAGTSGANNEQFF.

In DNA, the CDR3 is TGTGCCAGCAGCTTAGGACAGGGGGGAGGAAACACCATATATTTT. Its translation: CASSLGQGGGNTIYF. The chain employs TRBV7-2 and TRBJ1-3, with TRBD1 matching 9 bases. This CDR3 contains 15 residues. The V gene's germline CDR1 is SGHTA and CDR2 FQGNSA. V lost 1 base and J lost 4; bases outside the gene matches: 2.

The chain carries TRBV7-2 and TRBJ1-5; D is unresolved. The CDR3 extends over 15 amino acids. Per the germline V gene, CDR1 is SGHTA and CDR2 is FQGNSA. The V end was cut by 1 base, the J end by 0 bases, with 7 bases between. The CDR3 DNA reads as TGTGCCAGCAGCTTAGACGGGAATAGCAATCAGCCCCAGCATTTT. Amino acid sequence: CASSLDGNSNQPQHF.

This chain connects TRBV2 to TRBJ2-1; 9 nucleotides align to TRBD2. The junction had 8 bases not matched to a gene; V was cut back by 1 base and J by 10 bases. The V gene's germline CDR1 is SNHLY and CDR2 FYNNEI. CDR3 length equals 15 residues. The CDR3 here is CASSEVAGVSWEQFF. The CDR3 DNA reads TGTGCCAGCAGTGAAGTAGCGGGAGTAAGTTGGGAGCAGTTCTTC.

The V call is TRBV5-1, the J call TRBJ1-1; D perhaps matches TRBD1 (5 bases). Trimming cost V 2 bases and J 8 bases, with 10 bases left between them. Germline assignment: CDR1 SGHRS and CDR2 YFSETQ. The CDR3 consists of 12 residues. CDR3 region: CASSFGGLEAFF. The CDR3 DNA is TGCGCCAGCAGCTTCGGGGGTTTAGAAGCTTTCTTT.

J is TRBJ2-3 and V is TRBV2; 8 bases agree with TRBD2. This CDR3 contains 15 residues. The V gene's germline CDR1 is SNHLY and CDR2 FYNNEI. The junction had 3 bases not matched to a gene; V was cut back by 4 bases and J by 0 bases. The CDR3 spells CASSGLALSTDTQYF. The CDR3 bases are TGTGCCAGCAGTGGACTAGCGTTAAGCACAGATACGCAGTATTTT.

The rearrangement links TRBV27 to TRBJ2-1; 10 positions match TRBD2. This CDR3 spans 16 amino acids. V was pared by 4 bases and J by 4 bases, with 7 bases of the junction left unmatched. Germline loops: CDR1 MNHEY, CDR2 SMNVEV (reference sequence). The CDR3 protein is CASSSQREGPYNEQFF. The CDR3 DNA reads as TGTGCCAGCAGTTCGCAGCGGGAGGGCCCGTACAATGAGCAGTTCTTC.

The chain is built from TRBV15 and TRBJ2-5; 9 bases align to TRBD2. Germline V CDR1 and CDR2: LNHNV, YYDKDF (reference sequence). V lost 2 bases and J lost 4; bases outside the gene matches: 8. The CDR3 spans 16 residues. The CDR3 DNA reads TGTGCCACCAGCAGATATATACTAGCGGGCTTAGAGACCCAGTACTTC. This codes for CATSRYILAGLETQYF.

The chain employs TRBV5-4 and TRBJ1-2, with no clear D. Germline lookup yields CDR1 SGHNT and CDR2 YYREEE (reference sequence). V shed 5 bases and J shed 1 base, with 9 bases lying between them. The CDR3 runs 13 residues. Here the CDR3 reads CASSLDYNYGYTF. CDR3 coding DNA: TGTGCCAGCAGTCTAGACTATAACTATGGCTACACCTTC.

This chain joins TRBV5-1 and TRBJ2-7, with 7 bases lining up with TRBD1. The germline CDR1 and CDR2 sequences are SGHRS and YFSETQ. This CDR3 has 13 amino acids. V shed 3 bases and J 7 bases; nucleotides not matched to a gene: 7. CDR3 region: CASSSGFRGEQYF. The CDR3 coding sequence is TGCGCCAGCAGCTCCGGGTTCAGGGGGGAGCAGTACTTC. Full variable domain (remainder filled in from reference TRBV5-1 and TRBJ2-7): KAGVTQTPRYLIKTRGQQVTLSCSPISGHRSVSWYQQTPGQGLQFLFEYFSETQRNKGNFPGRFSGRQFSNSRSEMNVSTLELGDSALYLCASSSGFRGEQYFGPGTRLTVT.

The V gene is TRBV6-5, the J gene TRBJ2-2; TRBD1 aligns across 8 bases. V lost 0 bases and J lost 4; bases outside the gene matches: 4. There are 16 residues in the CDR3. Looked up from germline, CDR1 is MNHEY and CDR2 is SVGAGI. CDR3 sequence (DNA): TGTGCCAGCAGTTACTCCCAAACAGGGGGCACCGGGGAGCTGTTTTTT. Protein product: CASSYSQTGGTGELFF.

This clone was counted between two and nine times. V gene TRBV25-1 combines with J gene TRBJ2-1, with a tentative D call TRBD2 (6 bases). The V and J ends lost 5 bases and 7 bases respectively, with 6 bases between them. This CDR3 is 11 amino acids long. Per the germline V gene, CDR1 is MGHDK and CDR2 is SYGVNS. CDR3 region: CASSRGNEQFF. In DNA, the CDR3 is TGTGCCAGCAGTCGGGGGAATGAGCAGTTCTTC.

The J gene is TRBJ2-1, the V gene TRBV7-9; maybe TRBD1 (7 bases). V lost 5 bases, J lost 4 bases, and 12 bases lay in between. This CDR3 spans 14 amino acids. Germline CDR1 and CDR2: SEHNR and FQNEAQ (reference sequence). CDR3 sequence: CASSKTGTYNEQFF. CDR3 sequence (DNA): TGTGCCAGCAGCAAGACAGGGACTTACAATGAGCAGTTCTTC.

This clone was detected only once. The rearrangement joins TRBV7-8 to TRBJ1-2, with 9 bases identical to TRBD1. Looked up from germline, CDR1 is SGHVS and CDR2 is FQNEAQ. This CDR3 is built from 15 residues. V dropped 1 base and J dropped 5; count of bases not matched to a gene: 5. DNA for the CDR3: TGTGCCAGCAGCTTAGTACAGGGGGCAGGGTATGGCTACACCTTC. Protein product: CASSLVQGAGYGYTF.

The CDR3 loop is CASSRRQGLEEKLFF. CDR3 nucleotide sequence: TGCGCCAGCAGCCGAAGACAGGGTTTAGAGGAAAAACTGTTTTTT. V is TRBV5-1 and J is TRBJ1-4; 7 bases match TRBD1. With 4 bases clipped from V and 8 bases from J, the junction kept 11 bases outside the gene matches. This CDR3 contains 15 residues. Germline V gene lookup returns CDR1 SGHRS and CDR2 YFSETQ.

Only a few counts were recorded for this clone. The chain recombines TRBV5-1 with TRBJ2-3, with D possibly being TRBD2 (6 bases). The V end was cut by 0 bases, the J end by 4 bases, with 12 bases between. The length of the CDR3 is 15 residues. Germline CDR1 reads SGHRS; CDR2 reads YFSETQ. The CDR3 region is CASSLAPSAADTQYF. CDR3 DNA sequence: TGCGCCAGCAGCTTGGCCCCTAGCGCCGCAGATACGCAGTATTTT.

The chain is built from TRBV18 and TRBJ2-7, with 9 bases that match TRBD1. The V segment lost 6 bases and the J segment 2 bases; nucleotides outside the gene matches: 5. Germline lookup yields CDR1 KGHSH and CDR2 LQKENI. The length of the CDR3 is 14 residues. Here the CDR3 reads CASSPGQGTYEQYF. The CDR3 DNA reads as TGTGCCAGCTCCCCCGGACAGGGGACCTACGAGCAGTACTTC.